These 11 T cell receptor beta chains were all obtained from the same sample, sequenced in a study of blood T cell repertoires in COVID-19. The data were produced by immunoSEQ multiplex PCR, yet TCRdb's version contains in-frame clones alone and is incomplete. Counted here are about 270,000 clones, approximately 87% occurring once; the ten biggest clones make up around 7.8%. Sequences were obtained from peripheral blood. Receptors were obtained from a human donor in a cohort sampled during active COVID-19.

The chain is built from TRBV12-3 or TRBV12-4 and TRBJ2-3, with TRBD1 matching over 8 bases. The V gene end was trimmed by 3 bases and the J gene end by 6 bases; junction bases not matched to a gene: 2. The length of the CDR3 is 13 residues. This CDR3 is CASSLGQVDTQYF. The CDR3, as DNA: TGTGCCAGCAGTTTGGGACAGGTGGATACGCAGTATTTT.

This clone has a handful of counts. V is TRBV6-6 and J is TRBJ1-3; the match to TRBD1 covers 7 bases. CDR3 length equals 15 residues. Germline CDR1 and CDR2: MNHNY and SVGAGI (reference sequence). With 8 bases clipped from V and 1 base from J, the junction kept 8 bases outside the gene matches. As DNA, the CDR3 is TGTGCCAGCGGCACCGCCAGGGGGTCTGGAAACACCATATATTTT. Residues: CASGTARGSGNTIYF.

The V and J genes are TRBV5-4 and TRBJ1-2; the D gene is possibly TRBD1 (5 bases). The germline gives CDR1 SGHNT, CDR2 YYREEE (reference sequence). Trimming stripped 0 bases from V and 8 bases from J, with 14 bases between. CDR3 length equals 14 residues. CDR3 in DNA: TGTGCCAGCAGCTTGGCCGGGGGGGTAGGCGGCTACACCTTC. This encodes CASSLAGGVGGYTF.

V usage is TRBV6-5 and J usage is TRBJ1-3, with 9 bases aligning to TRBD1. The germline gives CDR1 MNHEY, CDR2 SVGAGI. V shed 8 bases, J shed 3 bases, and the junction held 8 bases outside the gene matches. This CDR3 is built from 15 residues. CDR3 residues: CASDEDRGGGNTIYF. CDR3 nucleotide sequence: TGTGCCAGCGACGAGGACAGGGGTGGTGGAAACACCATATATTTT.

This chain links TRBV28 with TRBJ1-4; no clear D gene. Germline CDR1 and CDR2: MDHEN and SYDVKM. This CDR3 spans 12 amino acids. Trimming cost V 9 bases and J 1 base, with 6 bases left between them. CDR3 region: CASRETNEKLFF. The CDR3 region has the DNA TGTGCCAGTCGGGAAACTAATGAAAAACTGTTTTTT.

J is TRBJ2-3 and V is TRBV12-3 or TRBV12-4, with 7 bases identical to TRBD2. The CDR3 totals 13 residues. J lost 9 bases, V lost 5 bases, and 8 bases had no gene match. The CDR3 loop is CASSPPGRETQYF. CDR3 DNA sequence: TGTGCCAGCAGTCCGCCAGGGCGGGAGACGCAGTATTTT.

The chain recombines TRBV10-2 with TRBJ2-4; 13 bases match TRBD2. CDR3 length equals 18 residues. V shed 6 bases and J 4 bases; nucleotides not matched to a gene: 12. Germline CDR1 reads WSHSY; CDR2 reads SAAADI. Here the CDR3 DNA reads TGCGCCAGCAGCGATCCCTGGGGGACTAGCGGGACAAAAAACATTCAGTACTTC. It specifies CASSDPWGTSGTKNIQYF.

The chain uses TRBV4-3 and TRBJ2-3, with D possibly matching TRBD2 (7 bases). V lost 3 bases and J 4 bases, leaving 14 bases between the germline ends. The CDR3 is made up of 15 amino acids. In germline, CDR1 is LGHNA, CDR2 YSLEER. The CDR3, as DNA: TGCGCCAGCAGCCACCTAGGCGGGGGCGCAGATACGCAGTATTTT. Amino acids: CASSHLGGGADTQYF.

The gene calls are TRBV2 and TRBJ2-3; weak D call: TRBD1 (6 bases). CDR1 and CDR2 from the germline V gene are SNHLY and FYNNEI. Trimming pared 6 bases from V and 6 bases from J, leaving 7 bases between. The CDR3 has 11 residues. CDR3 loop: CASRRGDTQYF. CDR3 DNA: TGTGCCAGCAGGAGGGGGGATACGCAGTATTTT.

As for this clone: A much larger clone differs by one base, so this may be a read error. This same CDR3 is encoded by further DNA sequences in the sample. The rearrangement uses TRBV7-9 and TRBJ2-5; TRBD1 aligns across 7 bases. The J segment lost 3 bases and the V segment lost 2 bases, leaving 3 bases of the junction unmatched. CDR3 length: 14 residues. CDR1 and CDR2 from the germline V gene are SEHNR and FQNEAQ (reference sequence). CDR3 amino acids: CASSLSTGEETQYF. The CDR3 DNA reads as TGTGCCAGCAGCTTATCCACAGGGGAAGAGACCCAGTACTTC.

CDR3 bases: TGTGCCAGCAGCCAAGGGACAGGGATAGGGCAGTTCTTC. As protein: CASSQGTGIGQFF. The chain is built from TRBV3-1 (or the pseudogene TRBV3-2) and TRBJ2-1; TRBD1 matches 8 bases. Germline V lookup: CDR1 LGHDT, CDR2 YNNKEL (reference sequence). The CDR3 totals 13 residues. Trimming removed 1 base from V and 12 bases from J; junction bases left unmatched: 5.